This entry is about one T cell receptor (beta chain). Its antigen is still unknown. Germline lookup yields CDR1 SGDLS and CDR2 YYNGEE. Trimming stripped 0 bases from V and 3 bases from J, with 6 bases between. The CDR3 runs 13 residues. This sample is drawn from a study of T cell responses to AZD1222 COVID-19 vaccine. Clones were read by immunoSEQ multiplex PCR, and TCRdb kept only the in-frame ones, dropping some. The sample holds about 150,000 clones; 90% are singletons and the top ten take 1.5% to 2%. Findings of the study overall: Spike-specific TCR breadth and depth were elevated following two AZD1222 doses.

The chain joins TRBV9 to TRBJ1-1; no clear D gene. The sample in question was peripheral blood, obtained on day 0 of AZD1222 vaccination. The receptor's source is an adult in good health. The CDR3: CASSVAMDTEAFF. The CDR3 DNA is TGTGCCAGCAGCGTAGCTATGGACACTGAAGCTTTCTTT. Based on the CDR3 plus reference TRBV9 and TRBJ1-1, the full variable domain is DSGVTQTPKHLITATGQRVTLRCSPRSGDLSVYWYQQSLDQGLQFLIQYYNGEERAKGNILERFSAQQFPDLHSELNLSSLELGDSALYFCASSVAMDTEAFFGQGTRLTVV.